This entry concerns a single TCR beta chain. The antigen is not known. These data belong to a study of response to subunit inactivated influenza vaccine. General observations from the study: The study's authors posited that every seasonal influenza vaccination enlists few new T cells.

One entry per CDR3 protein results from TCRdb running MiXCR on the RT-PCR reads. Among about 300,000 distinct CDR3 sequences listed, around a fifth were seen once. Trimming pared 2 bases from V and 5 bases from J, leaving 5 bases between. The CDR3 is made up of 12 amino acids. CDR1 and CDR2 from the germline V gene are LGHNA and YSLEER. The input for sequencing was PBMCs from blood, taken less than 22 months after vaccination. The rearrangement links TRBV4-3 to TRBJ2-3; D is unclear. The clonotype originates from a man aged 45-69 years who received an inactivated influenza vaccine. This CDR3 is CASSQTEDTQYF. The CDR3 DNA reads as TGCGCCAGCAGCCAAACCGAAGATACGCAGTATTTT.